Relative to its sample, the clone carrying this T cell receptor (beta chain) is large. The library was built for alpha chains, so this beta chain is an off-target read and its size means little. A single record per CDR3 protein comes from TCRdb applying MiXCR to the 5' RACE reads. The data hold about 800 distinct CDR3 sequences, with roughly a quarter observed a single time. The sample belongs to a study of spatial heterogeneity in lung cancer. Study context: Detected sequences consistently included more beta-chain ones than alpha-chain ones.

V shed 3 bases and J shed 9 bases, with 18 bases lying between them. Germline loops: CDR1 MDHEN, CDR2 SYDVKM. The CDR3 is made up of 15 amino acids. Noted time point: sample taken at primary tumor resection. Material for sequencing was whole RNA from tumor, nontumor lung or frozen PBMC, left unsorted. The genes are TRBV28 and TRBJ1-5; D possibly corresponds to TRBD1 (5 bases). The TCR was taken from a male donor with early-stage non-small cell lung cancer. This sample comprised normal lung tissue next to the tumor, obtained at surgery. For the CDR3, the DNA is TGTGCCAGCAGTTTCTCTCCGGGACCCAAGAGGCCCCAGCATTTT. It translates to CASSFSPGPKRPQHF.